These 10 T cell receptor beta chains share one sample of origin, sequenced in a study of T cells after yellow fever vaccination. A single record per CDR3 protein comes from TCRdb applying MiXCR to the 5' RACE reads. This table holds 450,000 to 600,000 distinct CDR3 sequences, roughly 13% found once. The source material was PBMCs, sampled on the day of the yellow fever booster vaccination. The receptors were gathered from a man younger than 45 who received the YFV17D yellow fever vaccine.

The chain carries TRBV6-2 or TRBV6-3 and TRBJ2-2; D remains ambiguous. This CDR3 is 15 amino acids long. Germline CDR1 and CDR2: MNHEY and SVGEGT. Trimming removed 1 base at V and 4 bases at J, with 10 bases between. The CDR3 DNA is TGTGCCAGCAGTTACTTAGCAGGTGGCACCGGGGAGCTGTTTTTT. Protein product: CASSYLAGGTGELFF.

A word on this clonotype: One end of the junction fails to match germline, which may point to a read error. The chain couples TRBV12-3 or TRBV12-4 to TRBJ2-1; possibly TRBD2 for D (5 bases). This CDR3 comprises 15 residues. The CDR3 sequence: CASSGGESSYNEPFF. CDR3 in DNA: TGTGCCAGCAGCGGAGGAGAAAGCTCCTACAATGAGCCGTTCTTC.

V is TRBV20-1 and J is TRBJ1-2; D is ambiguous. The CDR3 is 13 amino acids. Trimming pared 1 base from V and 4 bases from J, leaving 10 bases between. The germline V gene has CDR1 DFQATT and CDR2 SNEGSKA (reference sequence). The CDR3 sequence is CSARVPAFYGYTF. The CDR3 DNA is TGCAGTGCTAGAGTCCCGGCTTTCTATGGCTACACCTTC.

This clonotype was observed many times. The rearrangement links TRBV20-1 to TRBJ2-7; D is perhaps TRBD1 or TRBD2 (6 bases each). The CDR3 consists of 12 residues. Germline CDR1 DFQATT, CDR2 SNEGSKA (reference sequence). The V gene lost 3 bases and the J gene lost 3 bases, with 9 bases spanning the gap. The CDR3 sequence is CSAREGGYEQYF. The CDR3, as DNA: TGCAGTGCTAGGGAGGGGGGCTACGAGCAGTACTTC.

V and J are TRBV7-2 and TRBJ1-1; D possibly corresponds to TRBD1 (6 bases). The germline V gene has CDR1 SGHTA and CDR2 FQGNSA. With 5 bases removed from V and 0 bases from J, the gap between germline ends came to 16 bases. The CDR3 sequence is 16 residues long. The CDR3 region is CASSPEGGKMNTEAFF. CDR3 in DNA: TGTGCCAGCAGCCCTGAGGGGGGAAAAATGAACACTGAAGCTTTCTTT.

This clonotype was found a few times. The V call is TRBV29-1, the J call TRBJ2-1; 9 bases agree with TRBD2. CDR3 length equals 17 residues. Germline V lookup: CDR1 SQVTM, CDR2 ANQGSEA. V lost 3 bases and J lost 0; bases outside the gene matches: 9. The DNA for the CDR3 is TGCAGCGTTGAGGGTCTAGGGCGGGGGGGCTCCTACAATGAGCAGTTCTTC. This gives the protein CSVEGLGRGGSYNEQFF.

This clonotype was observed at least ten times. V usage is TRBV5-5 and J usage is TRBJ1-5; D ambiguous. The germline gives CDR1 SGHKS, CDR2 YYEKEE (reference sequence). There are 15 residues in the CDR3. Trimming shortened V by 4 bases and J by 7 bases, and 18 bases separated the two germline ends. In nucleotides, the CDR3 is TGTGCCAGCAGCCGCATCGGTGGAGAAAGACAGCCCCAGCATTTT. This encodes CASSRIGGERQPQHF.

The chain is built from TRBV2 and TRBJ2-5, with D perhaps matching TRBD1 (5 bases). Germline V gene lookup returns CDR1 SNHLY and CDR2 FYNNEI. V lost 4 bases to trimming and J lost 1 base, with 13 bases between them. This CDR3 is 15 amino acids long. In nucleotides, the CDR3 is TGTGCCAGCAGTGTCAAAGGGGCCAGCCAAGAGACCCAGTACTTC. It codes for CASSVKGASQETQYF.

This clonotype was counted a few times. The V call is TRBV3-1, the J call TRBJ2-2; the match to TRBD2 covers 13 bases. The CDR3 extends over 22 amino acids. The V gene's germline CDR1 is LGHDT and CDR2 YNNKEL (reference sequence). The trim removed 0 bases at V and 1 base at J, leaving 14 bases unmatched. The CDR3 DNA sequence: TGTGCCAGCAGCCAAGAAGGGGCCGGACTAGCGGGAGTGATTTTGAACACCGGGGAGCTGTTTTTT. As protein: CASSQEGAGLAGVILNTGELFF.

The chain combines TRBV19 with TRBJ2-2, with 7 bases lining up with TRBD2. The CDR3 is 15 residues long. The V and J ends lost 4 bases and 4 bases, in that order; junction bases with no gene match: 6. The germline CDR1 and CDR2 sequences are LNHDA and SQIVND (reference sequence). CDR3 region: CASSRWSGTTGELFF. The DNA for the CDR3 is TGTGCCAGTAGTAGGTGGAGCGGGACCACCGGGGAGCTGTTTTTT.